The entry below describes one T cell receptor (beta chain). The antigen remains undetermined. The entry originates in a study of T cell responses to AZD1222 COVID-19 vaccine. Whole-study context: Analysis merged second doses at about 4 or about 12 weeks. Study-wide points: Clonal diversity was possibly underestimated, and the donors were mostly white British, with more females. Variant regions that are unmutated are reportedly the target of nearly half of spike-specific TCRs. Among those given AZD1222, only 6 or 7 were seropositive at baseline.

The CDR3 has 11 residues. CDR1 SQVTM and CDR2 ANQGSEA come from the germline V gene. Trimming removed 3 bases at V and 4 bases at J, with 7 bases between. Profiled with immunoSEQ multiplex PCR; TCRdb holds only in-frame clones, not every one. The sample contains about 130,000 clones, around 94% of which appear only once. This sequence joins TRBV29-1 and TRBJ2-7; D perhaps matches TRBD2 (5 bases). The sequence was collected from an adult in good health. Source: peripheral blood, taken on day 0 of AZD1222 vaccination. Here the CDR3 DNA reads TGCAGCGTTGAGAGGGAGTACGAGCAGTACTTC. Translation gives CSVEREYEQYF.